This T cell receptor (beta chain) was identified in a study of CD8+CD57+ T cells in acquired aplastic anemia. Germline V CDR1 and CDR2: SEHNR, FQNEAQ (reference sequence). This CDR3 comprises 14 residues. In regard to this clonotype: Relative to the germline gene, one junction end is altered; a read error may explain this.

Patients chosen for sequencing had CD8+CD57+ cells that had expanded, as shown by flow cytometry. Template material for TCR beta VDJ and CDR3 profiling consisted of genomic DNA. TCRdb analysed the reads with MiXCR anew, one entry per CDR3 protein. The sample lists about 180,000 distinct CDR3 sequences; around half were seen once. Input material: sorted CD4+, CD8+, or CD8+CD57+ T cells (not recorded which) from PBMCs. The genes are TRBV7-9 and TRBJ1-4, with D maybe TRBD1 (5 bases). The clonotype originates from a human donor with aplastic anemia. In nucleotides, the CDR3 is TGTGCCAGCAGCCCCCAGGGAACTAATGAAAAACCGTTTTTT. Translated, it gives CASSPQGTNEKPFF.